The 17 T cell receptor beta chains below were found in one sample sequenced in a study of blood T cells in healthy people across ages. PCR was performed a second time for about 6 to 11 cycles using a sample-barcoded 5' primer and a J-beta primer mix. TCRdb recomputed calls from the 5' RACE reads with MiXCR, one row per CDR3 protein. The sample yields 850,000 to 1,300,000 distinct CDR3 sequences, roughly 45% seen once. The sequencing sample was made of blood. Source of these receptors: a woman aged 55-70 years in good health.

The chain has TRBV7-9 and TRBJ2-3; D is unclear. The germline V and J ends were trimmed by 1 base and 1 base, with 6 bases remaining between them. CDR1 and CDR2 (germline): SEHNR, FQNEAQ (reference sequence). This CDR3 spans 14 amino acids. CDR3 loop: CASSLVTRTDTQYF. The DNA for the CDR3 is TGTGCCAGCAGCTTAGTAACCCGCACAGATACGCAGTATTTT.

This rearrangement joins TRBV5-6 to TRBJ2-3; 11 bases line up with TRBD2. CDR1 and CDR2 from the germline V gene are SGHDT and YYEEEE. Losses at the gene ends were 2 bases for V and 3 bases for J; bases not matched to a gene: 11. The CDR3 is made up of 18 amino acids. The CDR3 DNA sequence: TGTGCCAGCAGCTTAGGGACTAGCGGAGTCGTAAAGACAGATACGCAGTATTTT. Its protein is CASSLGTSGVVKTDTQYF.

The chain uses TRBV2 and TRBJ2-7; 7 nucleotides line up with TRBD2. Trimming took 6 bases from V and 0 from J; bases not matched to a gene: 11. Germline V gives CDR1 SNHLY, CDR2 FYNNEI. The CDR3 has 16 residues. The CDR3 spells CASRELAMTSSYEQYF. DNA of the CDR3: TGTGCCAGCAGGGAACTAGCGATGACGAGCTCCTACGAGCAGTACTTC.

V usage is TRBV6-5 and J usage is TRBJ1-2; D not certain. Germline CDR1 reads MNHEY; CDR2 reads SVGAGI. The CDR3 is 14 residues long. V was shortened by 5 bases and J by 3 bases, with 13 bases between the two germline ends. For the CDR3, the DNA is TGTGCCAGCAGTACCCCCGGGCATCACTATGGCTACACCTTC. Translation: CASSTPGHHYGYTF.

V is TRBV2 and J is TRBJ1-5, with TRBD1 matching 7 bases. V was pared by 3 bases and J by 0 bases, with 2 bases of the junction left unmatched. The CDR3 contains 15 residues. Per germline, CDR1 SNHLY and CDR2 FYNNEI. The CDR3 protein is CASSEQGVSNQPQHF. DNA of the CDR3: TGTGCCAGCAGTGAGCAGGGGGTTAGCAATCAGCCCCAGCATTTT.

The chain employs TRBV9 and TRBJ2-3; D perhaps matches TRBD2 (6 bases). Per the germline V gene, CDR1 is SGDLS and CDR2 is YYNGEE. Between the trimmed V and J ends, which lost 5 bases and 2 bases, there was a span of 15 bases. The CDR3 runs 15 residues. CDR3 sequence reads: CASSDAGTFTDTQYF. CDR3 bases: TGTGCCAGCAGTGATGCCGGGACTTTCACAGATACGCAGTATTTT. Drawing the rest from reference TRBV9 and TRBJ2-3, the complete variable domain is DSGVTQTPKHLITATGQRVTLRCSPRSGDLSVYWYQQSLDQGLQFLIQYYNGEERAKGNILERFSAQQFPDLHSELNLSSLELGDSALYFCASSDAGTFTDTQYFGPGTRLTVL.

The chain has TRBV7-9 and TRBJ2-5; 8 bases line up with TRBD1. With 4 bases clipped from V and 5 bases from J, the junction kept 9 bases outside the gene matches. The CDR3 has 15 amino acids. Germline assignment: CDR1 SEHNR and CDR2 FQNEAQ (reference sequence). CDR3 residues: CASSSNGQGTETQYF. The CDR3 DNA follows: TGTGCCAGCAGCTCGAATGGACAGGGTACGGAGACCCAGTACTTC.

Notes on this clonotype: Because the CDR3's place on the DNA is in doubt, the DNA is left out and the CDR3 is given as listed by TCRdb. J is TRBJ2-6 and V is TRBV15; the listed D gene, TRBD1, was not tested against the DNA. Germline V gene data show CDR1 as LNHNV and CDR2 as YYDKDF (reference sequence). The CDR3 numbers 17 amino acids, ends counted. CDR3 protein: CATSRGTVGSGANVPTF.

This clonotype turned up a few times. The gene calls are TRBV7-2 and TRBJ2-1; D may be TRBD2 (6 bases). The germline V gene encodes CDR1 SGHTA and CDR2 FQGNSA. The CDR3 is 15 residues long. The V end was cut by 5 bases, the J end by 1 base, with 12 bases between. Here the CDR3 reads CASSTRLGSYNEQFF. For the CDR3, the DNA is TGTGCCAGCAGCACCCGACTAGGATCCTACAATGAGCAGTTCTTC.

Here the CDR3 DNA reads TGTGCCAGCAGCTTAGGGGCGGGGCAAAACATTCAGTACTTC. Its protein product is CASSLGAGQNIQYF. The gene calls are TRBV7-3 and TRBJ2-4; TRBD2 might be the D (6 bases). CDR3 size: 14 residues. Germline V gene sequence: CDR1 SGHTA, CDR2 FQGTGA. The V and J ends lost 2 bases and 5 bases respectively, with 10 bases between them.

This clonotype has more than one count but fewer than ten. This chain links TRBV7-2 with TRBJ2-7; 11 bases align to TRBD2. The ends lost 6 bases at V and 4 bases at J; junction bases unmatched: 5. The CDR3 covers 14 residues. CDR1 SGHTA and CDR2 FQGNSA come from the germline V gene. The CDR3 DNA sequence: TGTGCCAGCAGGCTAGCGGGAGGTCTTTACGAGCAGTACTTC. As protein: CASRLAGGLYEQYF.

The chain uses TRBV20-1 and TRBJ2-5, with D possibly TRBD1 on 5 matching bases. The CDR3 is 15 residues long. Trimming removed 4 bases from V and 13 bases from J, with 28 bases in between. Germline CDR1 is DFQATT and CDR2 is SNEGSKA (reference sequence). The CDR3 nucleotides are TGCAGTGCTACAACACCCAGGGCGTCCGTTGGCGAGCGGTACTTC. Amino acid sequence: CSATTPRASVGERYF.

This clonotype occurred a few times. The chain links TRBV20-1 to TRBJ2-4, with 7 positions matching TRBD2. The J call may be in error: the DNA end matches TRBJ2-7 better. Germline V gene lookup returns CDR1 DFQATT and CDR2 SNEGSKA (reference sequence). The CDR3 is made up of 11 amino acids. This chain's CDR3 is CSATAGNEQYF. CDR3 sequence (DNA): TGCAGTGCGACAGCGGGAAACGAGCAGTACTTC.

This clonotype was detected only a few times. CDR3 residues: CASSLDTGLSYGYTF. The CDR3 bases are TGTGCCAGCAGCTTGGATACGGGGTTAAGCTATGGCTACACCTTC. J is TRBJ1-2 and V is TRBV5-6; D call uncertain. Germline V lookup: CDR1 SGHDT, CDR2 YYEEEE. The CDR3 spans 15 residues. With 0 bases removed from V and 4 bases from J, the gap between germline ends came to 13 bases.

This chain connects TRBV9 to TRBJ2-5; TRBD2 might be the D (6 bases). This CDR3 region has 14 residues. CDR1 and CDR2 from the germline V gene are SGDLS and YYNGEE. Deletions cut 4 bases from V and 4 bases from J, with 14 bases between. Here the CDR3 DNA reads TGTGCCAGCAGCTCTCCCTCGCGGGGAGAGACCCAGTACTTC. As protein: CASSSPSRGETQYF.

This clonotype was observed once. The chain couples TRBV20-1 to TRBJ1-6, with unresolved D. V lost 0 bases and J 0 bases, leaving 12 bases between the germline ends. This CDR3 has 17 amino acids. Germline V gives CDR1 DFQATT, CDR2 SNEGSKA (reference sequence). CDR3 residues: CSARDDVRSSYNSPLHF. DNA for the CDR3: TGCAGTGCTAGAGATGACGTAAGGAGCTCCTATAATTCACCCCTCCACTTT.

This clonotype has only a few counts. The rearrangement uses TRBV6-6 and TRBJ2-7; 7 nucleotides align to TRBD1. There are 14 residues in the CDR3. Looked up from germline, CDR1 is MNHNY and CDR2 is SVGAGI (reference sequence). With 7 bases clipped from V and 2 bases from J, the junction kept 8 bases outside the gene matches. The DNA of the CDR3 is TGTGCCAGCACCCCTGGGACAGCGACCTACGAGCAGTACTTC. As protein: CASTPGTATYEQYF.